This passage covers 2 T cell receptor beta chains from one sample sequenced in a study of cytomegalovirus exposure and HLA in healthy donors (TCRdb year 2017). Libraries were made using the immunoSEQ multiplex PCR assay. A mixture of 60 forward primers for TCR Vbeta segments and 13 reverse primers for TCR Jbeta segments was used in the multiplex PCR. Drawn from immuneACCESS, this table holds only the in-frame rearrangements with V and J called that TCRdb kept. Clones are partly lost; checked studies trace under half to an unresolved V gene and leave the rest unexplained. The table for this sample lists some 130,000 clones; over 70% of them were counted only once. Of the sample, around 3.1% falls within the top ten clones. Sequencing was done on a sample of PBMCs. Every receptor here comes from a man aged 40-55 years in good health and CMV-seronegative.

The chain is built from TRBV2 and TRBJ2-1, with 8 bases that match TRBD1. The CDR3 runs 16 residues. V lost 7 bases, J lost 4 bases, and 12 bases stayed unmatched. Per the germline V gene, CDR1 is SNHLY and CDR2 is FYNNEI. The CDR3 loop reads CASNTASGTGYNEQFF. The CDR3 DNA follows: TGTGCCAGCAACACGGCCAGTGGGACAGGATACAATGAGCAGTTCTTC.

V gene TRBV15 combines with J gene TRBJ2-3; 9 bases are a match to TRBD2. This CDR3 is 18 amino acids long. After removal of 0 bases from V and 6 bases from J, the junction contained 13 bases not matched to a gene. The germline V gene has CDR1 LNHNV and CDR2 YYDKDF (reference sequence). The chain's CDR3 is CATSRDVQVAGGPDTQYF. The CDR3 DNA reads TGTGCCACCAGCAGAGATGTCCAGGTGGCGGGGGGGCCCGATACGCAGTATTTT.